What follows is one T cell receptor beta chain and its context. Its specific antigen is unknown. Per-base qualities were not stored, and no clone one base away is much larger. The sample is drawn from a study of blood T cell repertoires in COVID-19 (dated by TCRdb to the early 2020s). Background for the entire study: Samples covering the acute and convalescent phases of COVID-19 were provided by collaborators in the United States, Italy and Spain. A freely available public database, intended as a resource for researchers studying the immune response to SARS-CoV-2, is where the repertoires were released. Where available, HLA class I and class II types were obtained from metadata supplied by the sample provider rather than from assay-based typing. Subjects who had been exposed to COVID-19, were actively infected with it, or had recovered from it provided the deeply sampled blood TCRbeta repertoires that made up the dataset. The material from the prospective study consisted of cDNA or gDNA derived from T cells, B-cell-depleted T cells, or PBMCs. Samples were obtained from the ongoing ImmuneRACE study (first 160 participants) and from 1,200 or so subjects provided by 6 global collaborators. Nearly every sample came with metadata listing a de-identified subject ID, COVID-19 status, age in years and sex. Results the study describes overall, beyond this receptor: Clinical and demographic metadata were provided uncurated, with the amount varying by source and participant.

CDR3 length: 14 amino acids, cysteine to phenylalanine. Only the CDR3 portion is preserved as DNA: 42 bases, with reading frame beginning at the first base. The junction shows trimming of 4 bases on V and 3 bases on J, and the gene matches do not reach 2 bases of it. CDR1 and CDR2 were assigned from the germline V gene as SNHLY and FYNNEI. The immunoSEQ Assay, a bias-controlled multiplex PCR, was used to amplify TCRbeta CDR3 regions from genomic DNA. The authors' analysis ran thus. The number of nucleated cells in each sample was estimated by amplification of reference gene primers within the assay. To quantify the absolute abundance of each unique TCRbeta CDR3 rearrangement, sequence reads were collapsed and filtered. For each sample, productive Simpson clonality was calculated by taking the square root of Simpson's diversity index across productive rearrangements. The immuneACCESS repertoire file appears here via TCRdb, limited to in-frame rearrangements. These files lack a portion of the clones; in checked studies, under half of the deficit traces to unresolved V genes, and the cause of the others is not known. V and J calls and clone size are as listed in that table; D and trimming were resolved from the DNA. Across this sample there are about 380,000 clones, with approximately 90% seen only once. Less than 1.5% of the sample goes to the ten largest clones.

Participants in the prospective study were enrolled through a virtual design, were aged roughly 18 to 90 years, and lived in 24 United States geographic areas. Cohort assignment in the prospective study relied on participant-reported clinical history from a screening survey and a study questionnaire. Recovered participants in ImmuneRACE Cohort 3 were defined as having two consecutive negative NP/OP PCR tests, clearance from a healthcare professional, or resolution of symptoms. Each participant in the prospective study had whole blood, serum and a nasopharyngeal or oropharyngeal swab collected by mobile phlebotomists. Additional blood draws and questionnaires over an approximately two-month period could optionally be provided by prospective study participants. Before DNA extraction, prospective study blood samples were shipped either frozen or at room temperature.

The TCR originated in a woman aged 18-29 years who had recovered from COVID-19. Material: PBMCs or T cells enriched from blood (not recorded which). In this chain, TRBV2 is recombined with TRBJ1-5, with 8 central nucleotides matching TRBD1. Here is the DNA: TGTGCCAGCAGTGGGGACAGGTACAATCAGCCCCAGCATTTT. Its amino acids are CASSGDRYNQPQHF. The full variable domain, with segments outside the CDR3 supplied by the reference TRBV2 and TRBJ1-5 proteins, appears as EPEVTQTPSHQVTQMGQEVILRCVPISNHLYFYWYRQILGQKVEFLVSFYNNEISEKSEIFDDQFSVERPDGSNFTLKIRSTKLEDSAMYFCASSGDRYNQPQHFGDGTRLSIL.